These 14 T cell receptor beta chains originate from one sample sequenced in a study of Ad26.COV2.S vaccination and SARS-CoV-2 variants. The treatment: around 19 received Ad26.COV2.S at low or high dose, single or two shots; roughly five received placebo; per-sample allocation not given. Samples were taken on day 63 after the first vaccine or placebo injection. The repertoire was sequenced with immunoSEQ multiplex PCR; TCRdb's copy has only in-frame clones and lacks some. The table records a few hundred thousand clones, 75% to 90% of them present only once. The sample was peripheral blood, taken in a trial of Ad26.COV2.S vaccine versus placebo. The receptors derive from a person between 18 and 60 years old who received the Ad26.COV2.S COVID-19 vaccine or a placebo.

The chain has TRBV4-2 and TRBJ2-7; TRBD1 is a possible D gene (6 bases). The V end was cut by 1 base, the J end by 0 bases, with 16 bases between. The CDR3 loop spans 17 amino acids. Germline CDR1 and CDR2: LGHNA and YNFKEQ. CDR3: CASSQATLRDTSYEQYF. For the CDR3, the DNA is TGTGCCAGCAGCCAAGCAACCCTCCGGGACACCTCCTACGAGCAGTACTTC.

The genes are TRBV6-1 and TRBJ1-1; D possibly corresponds to TRBD1 (5 bases). Trimming left V 4 bases short and J 4 bases short, with 16 bases between. In germline, CDR1 is MNHNS, CDR2 SASEGT. This CDR3 has 15 residues. The CDR3 sequence is CASSGAGWGSTEAFF. CDR3 bases: TGTGCCAGCAGTGGAGCAGGGTGGGGGAGCACTGAAGCTTTCTTT.

This sequence joins TRBV11-2 and TRBJ2-1; no reliable D call. Germline values: CDR1 SGHAT, CDR2 FQNNGV. V lost 5 bases and J 9 bases, leaving 8 bases between the germline ends. The CDR3 length is 11 residues. CDR3 DNA sequence: TGTGCCAGCAGCCCCCCGGGTGAGCAGTTCTTC. It encodes CASSPPGEQFF.

The V call is TRBV19, the J call TRBJ2-7; D is possibly TRBD1 (6 bases). Trimming cost V 6 bases and J 2 bases, with 11 bases left between them. CDR3 length equals 13 residues. Per germline, CDR1 LNHDA and CDR2 SQIVND (reference sequence). The CDR3 nucleotides read TGTGCCAGTAGCGTAGGACAGCCCTACGAGCAGTACTTC. Amino acids: CASSVGQPYEQYF.

V gene TRBV6-1 combines with J gene TRBJ1-1; D might be TRBD1 (5 bases). This CDR3 contains 18 residues. Germline CDR1 reads MNHNS; CDR2 reads SASEGT. V shed 1 base and J shed 1 base, with 19 bases lying between them. CDR3 nucleotides: TGTGCCAGCAGTGAAGAGGCCATCTGGGGGGGGGAGAACACTGAAGCTTTCTTT. Translated: CASSEEAIWGGENTEAFF.

J is TRBJ2-7 and V is TRBV20-1, with unresolved D. The germline V gene encodes CDR1 DFQATT and CDR2 SNEGSKA (reference sequence). V lost 1 base and J 6 bases, leaving 7 bases between the germline ends. The CDR3 has 11 residues. The CDR3 spells CSARAGPEQYF. CDR3 coding DNA: TGCAGTGCTAGAGCGGGCCCCGAGCAGTACTTC.

This rearrangement joins TRBV7-8 to TRBJ2-7, with TRBD2 identical over 7 bases. J was trimmed by 3 bases and V by 8 bases; bases with no gene match: 13. This CDR3 has 15 amino acids. The germline V gene encodes CDR1 SGHVS and CDR2 FQNEAQ. The DNA for the CDR3 is TGTGCCAGCCGCCGGGGGGAGCGGGAAGGCTACGAGCAGTACTTC. Residues: CASRRGEREGYEQYF.

The CDR3 bases are TGTGCCAGCAGCACCGGGACTAGCGGGAGCGAGCAGTACTTC. Amino acid sequence: CASSTGTSGSEQYF. The chain carries TRBV27 and TRBJ2-7; 14 bases line up with TRBD2. The ends lost 6 bases at V and 6 bases at J; junction bases unmatched: 4. CDR1 is MNHEY and CDR2 is SMNVEV in the germline V gene (reference sequence). The CDR3 has 14 residues.

The chain employs TRBV7-9 and TRBJ2-7; D not resolved. The CDR3 spans 14 residues. Trimming cost V 3 bases and J 2 bases, with 11 bases left between them. CDR1 is SEHNR, CDR2 FQNEAQ, per germline (reference sequence). The CDR3 sequence: CASSLVGPPYEQYF. The CDR3 coding sequence is TGTGCCAGCAGCTTGGTAGGCCCACCCTACGAGCAGTACTTC.

The chain carries TRBV18 and TRBJ2-7; D gene ambiguous. Germline CDR1 KGHSH, CDR2 LQKENI. V lost 0 bases and J 0 bases, leaving 3 bases between the germline ends. There are 13 residues in the CDR3. CDR3 bases: TGTGCCAGCTCACCACCGACCTCCTACGAGCAGTACTTC. Residues: CASSPPTSYEQYF.

The V call is TRBV5-1, the J call TRBJ2-7, with TRBD1 matching over 11 bases. The CDR3 sequence is 15 residues long. J was trimmed by 2 bases and V by 4 bases; bases with no gene match: 5. Germline CDR1 is SGHRS and CDR2 is YFSETQ. CDR3 sequence: CASSAGTGGPYEQYF. For the CDR3, the DNA is TGCGCCAGCAGCGCAGGGACAGGGGGTCCCTACGAGCAGTACTTC.

The chain uses TRBV7-3 and TRBJ2-1, with TRBD2 matching over 9 bases. There are 17 residues in the CDR3. Germline CDR1 and CDR2: SGHTA and FQGTGA. The V segment lost 1 base and the J segment 3 bases; nucleotides outside the gene matches: 7. The CDR3, as DNA: TGTGCCAGCAGCTTAAGTCCTAGCGGGAAAGACTACAATGAGCAGTTCTTC. Translated, it gives CASSLSPSGKDYNEQFF. Drawing the rest from reference TRBV7-3 and TRBJ2-1, the complete variable domain is GAGVSQTPSNKVTEKGKYVELRCDPISGHTALYWYRQSLGQGPEFLIYFQGTGAADDSGLPNDRFFAVRPEGSVSTLKIQRTERGDSAVYLCASSLSPSGKDYNEQFFGPGTRLTVL.

The chain has TRBV25-1 and TRBJ2-2, with 7 bases lining up with TRBD1. The germline V gene has CDR1 MGHDK and CDR2 SYGVNS. V lost 2 bases and J lost 4; bases outside the gene matches: 1. CDR3 length: 14 amino acids. The CDR3 loop is CASSEDRVTGELFF. The CDR3 nucleotides are TGTGCCAGCAGTGAAGACAGGGTCACCGGGGAGCTGTTTTTT.

The V and J genes are TRBV14 and TRBJ2-3; 10 bases are a match to TRBD2. Germline V CDR1 and CDR2: SGHDN, FVKESK. V lost 5 bases and J lost 0; bases outside the gene matches: 11. This CDR3 has 18 amino acids. CDR3 DNA: TGTGCCAGCAGCAAAGGGACTAGCGCGTTCTCTAGCACAGATACGCAGTATTTT. It encodes CASSKGTSAFSSTDTQYF.